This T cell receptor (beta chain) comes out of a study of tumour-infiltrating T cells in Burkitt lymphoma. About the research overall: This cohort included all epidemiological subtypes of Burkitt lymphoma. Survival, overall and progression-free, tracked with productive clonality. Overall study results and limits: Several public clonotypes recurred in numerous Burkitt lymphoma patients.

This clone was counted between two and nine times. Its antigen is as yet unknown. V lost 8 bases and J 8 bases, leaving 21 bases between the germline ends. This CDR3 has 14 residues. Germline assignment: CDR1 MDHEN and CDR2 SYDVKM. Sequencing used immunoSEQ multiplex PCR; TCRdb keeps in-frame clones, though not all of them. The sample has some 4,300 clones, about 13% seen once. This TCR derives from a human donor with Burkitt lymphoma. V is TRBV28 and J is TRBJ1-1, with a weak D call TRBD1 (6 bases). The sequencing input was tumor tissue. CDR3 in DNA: TGTGCCAGCCACCCCCCGGGGGCCCCGTCGGAAGCTTTCTTT. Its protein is CASHPPGAPSEAFF.